The 22 T cell receptor beta chains in this list originate from one sample, sequenced in a study of vaccination and CD4 T cells after COVID-19. Cultured CD4+ T cell DNA underwent sequencing with the Oncomine TCR Beta short-read assay. Each CDR3 protein gets one entry after TCRdb re-called the PCR reads with MiXCR. The repertoire has about 13,000 distinct CDR3 sequences, approximately 52% of them found once; the top ten carry about 9.1%. Noted treatment: approximately nine-day PBMC culture with coronavirus spike peptide pools or control peptides (ViraFEST assay). Their antigens remain unidentified. The sample was CD4+ T cells from blood, cultured in vitro. Receptors were obtained from a human donor who had recovered from COVID-19.

The rearrangement joins TRBV24-1 to TRBJ2-1; a weak D match, TRBD2 (6 bases). In germline, CDR1 is KGHDR, CDR2 SFDVKD. The V end was cut by 5 bases, the J end by 0 bases, with 10 bases between. The CDR3 is 15 amino acids. This CDR3 is CATSGRGSSYNEQFF. The CDR3 nucleotides read TGTGCCACCAGTGGGCGGGGTAGCTCCTACAATGAGCAGTTCTTC.

This chain connects TRBV6-1 to TRBJ2-1, with D tentatively TRBD2 (6 bases). This CDR3 has 14 amino acids. Trimming cost V 5 bases and J 7 bases, with 15 bases left between them. Germline CDR1 is MNHNS and CDR2 is SASEGT. The CDR3 is CASSISSAGNEQFF. CDR3 sequence (DNA): TGTGCCAGCAGTATCTCTAGCGCCGGGAATGAGCAGTTCTTC.

The chain joins TRBV2 to TRBJ2-1, with 12 nucleotides matching TRBD2. Trimming took 1 base from V and 9 from J; bases not matched to a gene: 4. The CDR3 length is 15 residues. Looked up from germline, CDR1 is SNHLY and CDR2 is FYNNEI. CDR3 residues: CASSEGRTSGAEQFF. DNA of the CDR3: TGTGCCAGCAGTGAAGGGCGGACTAGCGGGGCTGAGCAGTTCTTC.

This clonotype has a single count. V usage is TRBV6-1 and J usage is TRBJ2-6; 8 bases fit TRBD1. CDR1 is MNHNS, CDR2 SASEGT, per germline. The V gene end was trimmed by 6 bases and the J gene end by 5 bases; junction bases not matched to a gene: 12. This CDR3 is 17 amino acids long. The CDR3 sequence is CASSQGQGKSWANVLTF. Written as DNA, the CDR3 is TGTGCCAGCAGCCAAGGACAGGGAAAGTCATGGGCCAACGTCCTGACTTTC.

The V call is TRBV10-1, the J call TRBJ2-1; 12 bases match TRBD2. V was pared by 3 bases and J by 10 bases, with 7 bases of the junction left unmatched. CDR1 is WNHNN, CDR2 SYGVQD, per germline (reference sequence). The CDR3 spans 15 residues. CDR3 nucleotides: TGCGCCAGCAGTGACCGGACTAGCGGGGTGGGAGAGCAGTTCTTC. The encoded protein is CASSDRTSGVGEQFF.

This clonotype turned up a few times. The CDR3 reads CASSRRTSGRALTDTQYF. The CDR3 coding sequence is TGTGCCAGCAGCCGTAGGACTAGCGGGAGGGCCCTCACAGATACGCAGTATTTT. The chain uses TRBV6-2 or TRBV6-3 and TRBJ2-3; 15 positions match TRBD2. Germline V gene data show CDR1 as MNHEY and CDR2 as SVGEGT. The trim removed 6 bases at V and 2 bases at J, leaving 9 bases unmatched. The CDR3 loop spans 18 amino acids.

The chain carries TRBV6-2 or TRBV6-3 and TRBJ1-5; D call uncertain. In germline, CDR1 is MNHEY, CDR2 SVGEGT. This CDR3 is 15 amino acids long. Trimming left V 0 bases short and J 0 bases short, with 6 bases between. CDR3 DNA sequence: TGTGCCAGCAGTTACTCTGGAATTAGCAATCAGCCCCAGCATTTT. Protein sequence: CASSYSGISNQPQHF.

The chain combines TRBV6-1 with TRBJ1-5; possibly TRBD1 for D (6 bases). Germline V lookup: CDR1 MNHNS, CDR2 SASEGT. The CDR3 runs 13 residues. V dropped 10 bases and J dropped 3 bases, with 13 bases sitting between them. Here the CDR3 DNA reads TGTGCCATCAGAGGGGGAAACAATCAGCCCCAGCATTTT. It specifies CAIRGGNNQPQHF.

The CDR3 DNA reads as TGCAGTGCCCAAGCGGGATACACCGGGGAGCTGTTTTTT. Translated, it gives CSAQAGYTGELFF. V is TRBV20-1 and J is TRBJ2-2, with 7 bases identical to TRBD2. V gave up 6 bases and J gave up 3 bases; unmatched junction bases: 4. The CDR3 runs 13 residues. Germline loops: CDR1 DFQATT, CDR2 SNEGSKA (reference sequence).

This clonotype has only a few counts. The J gene is TRBJ2-1, the V gene TRBV6-1; D uncertain. The germline gives CDR1 MNHNS, CDR2 SASEGT. The CDR3 is 13 residues long. Trimming pared 7 bases from V and 9 bases from J, leaving 16 bases between. The CDR3: CASIPNSKFEQFF. Written as DNA, the CDR3 is TGTGCCAGCATCCCCAACAGCAAATTTGAGCAGTTCTTC.

The chain combines TRBV20-1 with TRBJ2-7; D is ambiguous. The V gene's germline CDR1 is DFQATT and CDR2 SNEGSKA (reference sequence). This CDR3 comprises 12 residues. Deletions cut 5 bases from V and 3 bases from J, with 11 bases between. The CDR3 region is CSAYEQLYEQYF. The CDR3 DNA follows: TGCAGTGCTTATGAGCAGCTCTACGAGCAGTACTTC.

This clonotype was detected a few times. This chain connects TRBV7-8 to TRBJ2-3, with 9 bases that match TRBD2. Germline loops: CDR1 SGHVS, CDR2 FQNEAQ. Unmatched junction bases numbered 6, after V lost 7 bases and J lost 1 base. This CDR3 has 15 residues. The CDR3 loop reads CASIPSGDRTDTQYF. The CDR3 DNA sequence: TGTGCCAGCATCCCTAGCGGGGACCGCACAGATACGCAGTATTTT.

The chain recombines TRBV6-5 with TRBJ1-5; possibly TRBD1 for D (6 bases). V shed 0 bases and J shed 0 bases, with 9 bases lying between them. CDR1 and CDR2 from the germline V gene are MNHEY and SVGAGI. The CDR3 is 16 residues long. The CDR3 DNA is TGTGCCAGCAGTTACTCGAGGGACACTAGCAATCAGCCCCAGCATTTT. Protein product: CASSYSRDTSNQPQHF.

The chain uses TRBV5-1 and TRBJ2-7; D is unresolved. The CDR3 has 15 amino acids. The germline V gene encodes CDR1 SGHRS and CDR2 YFSETQ. Trimming took off 0 bases at V and 3 bases at J, with 13 bases between the two ends. In nucleotides, the CDR3 is TGCGCCAGCAGCTTGGACCCGACACTAATCTACGAGCAGTACTTC. The encoded protein is CASSLDPTLIYEQYF.

This chain uses TRBV6-2 or TRBV6-3 with TRBJ1-2, with 9 bases that match TRBD1. Trimming took 6 bases from V and 6 from J; bases not matched to a gene: 5. The CDR3 loop spans 13 amino acids. Germline loops: CDR1 MNHEY, CDR2 SVGEGT. This CDR3 is CASRGQGEDGYTF. In DNA form, the CDR3 reads TGTGCCAGCAGGGGACAGGGAGAAGATGGCTACACCTTC.

The rearrangement joins TRBV12-3 or TRBV12-4 to TRBJ1-5; D is unclear. The CDR3 length is 15 residues. V gave up 5 bases and J gave up 2 bases, with 13 bases separating them. CDR3 DNA sequence: TGTGCCAGCAGTCCCGGGTTGGTGGGCAATCAGCCCCAGCATTTT. Residues: CASSPGLVGNQPQHF.

The V gene is TRBV6-1, the J gene TRBJ2-5; D might be TRBD2 (6 bases). Per the germline V gene, CDR1 is MNHNS and CDR2 is SASEGT. The CDR3 length is 14 residues. Trimming removed 5 bases at V and 8 bases at J, with 18 bases between. As DNA, the CDR3 is TGTGCCAGCAGTAACACGCGGGGAAGGAAAACCCAGTACTTC. Translated: CASSNTRGRKTQYF.

Comment on this clonotype: Compared with germline, one end of the junction differs, possibly owing to a read error. This chain links TRBV6-1 with TRBJ2-7, with 14 bases fitting TRBD2. In germline, CDR1 is MNHNS, CDR2 SASEGT. The CDR3 covers 15 residues. CDR3 in DNA: TGTGCCAGCAGTGGAAAGGGGACTAGCGGGAGTTATGCGCGCTTC. This encodes CASSGKGTSGSYARF.

This chain links TRBV11-2 with TRBJ2-1; 7 bases fit TRBD2. This CDR3 comprises 16 residues. The V and J ends lost 0 bases and 2 bases, in that order; junction bases with no gene match: 4. Germline CDR1 and CDR2: SGHAT and FQNNGV. Written as DNA, the CDR3 is TGTGCCAGCAGCTTAGAACGGGGGGTCGCCTACAATGAGCAGTTCTTC. It encodes CASSLERGVAYNEQFF.

This chain connects TRBV6-5 to TRBJ2-7; TRBD2 aligns across 10 bases. CDR1 and CDR2 (germline): MNHEY, SVGAGI. V trimming: 2 bases; J trimming: 4 bases; junction bases outside the gene matches: 14. CDR3 size: 18 residues. The chain's CDR3 is CASSYGSGGAGALYEQYF. Here the CDR3 DNA reads TGTGCCAGCAGTTACGGCAGCGGGGGGGCCGGCGCCCTGTACGAGCAGTACTTC.

The chain combines TRBV30 with TRBJ2-1, with TRBD2 as a possible D gene (6 bases). Germline CDR1 GTSNPN, CDR2 SVGIG (reference sequence). This CDR3 is 11 amino acids long. Trimming took 1 base from V and 13 from J, leaving 11 bases between them. The CDR3 DNA follows: TGTGCCTGGAGTGGCGGGGTACTCCAGTTCTTC. Translated: CAWSGGVLQFF.

The chain joins TRBV19 to TRBJ2-6; D is unresolved. V shed 7 bases and J shed 0 bases, with 13 bases lying between them. Germline-derived CDR1 and CDR2 are LNHDA and SQIVND (reference sequence). CDR3 length: 16 residues. The CDR3, as DNA: TGTGCCAGTATAGGAGCCAGGTACTCTGGGGCCAACGTCCTGACTTTC. Translation gives CASIGARYSGANVLTF.